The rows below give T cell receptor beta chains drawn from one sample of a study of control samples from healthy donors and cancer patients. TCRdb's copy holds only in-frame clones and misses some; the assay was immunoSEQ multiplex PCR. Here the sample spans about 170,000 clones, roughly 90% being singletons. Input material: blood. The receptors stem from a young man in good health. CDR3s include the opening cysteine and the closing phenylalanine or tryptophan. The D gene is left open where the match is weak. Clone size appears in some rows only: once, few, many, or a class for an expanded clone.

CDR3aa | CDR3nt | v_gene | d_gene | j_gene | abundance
CASSLWGLAEAFF | TGTGCCAGCAGCTTGTGGGGGTTGGCAGAAGCTTTCTTT | TRBV5-4 | . | TRBJ1-1 | .
CASSEGSYNEQFF | TGCGCCAGCAGTGAAGGCTCCTACAATGAGCAGTTCTTC | TRBV10-2 | . | TRBJ2-1 | .
CASRSGGSTGELFF | TGTGCCAGCAGGTCAGGAGGGAGCACCGGGGAGCTGTTTTTT | TRBV6-5 | . | TRBJ2-2 | .
CASSDPQGRTEAFF | TGTGCCAGCAGTGACCCCCAGGGACGCACTGAAGCTTTCTTT | TRBV25-1 | . | TRBJ1-1 | .
CASSLGSYNSPLHF | TGCGCCAGCAGCCTCGGGAGTTATAATTCACCCCTCCACTTT | TRBV5-1 | . | TRBJ1-6 | .
CASSQDSSGRADTQYF | TGCGCCAGCAGCCAAGATAGCTCAGGACGGGCAGATACGCAGTATTTT | TRBV4-3 | . | TRBJ2-3 | .
CASSKQGTEAFF | TGTGCCAGCAGTAAACAGGGGACTGAAGCTTTCTTT | TRBV27 | TRBD1 | TRBJ1-1 | .
CAISQRLRSYEQYF | TGTGCCATCAGCCAACGGTTACGCTCCTACGAGCAGTACTTC | TRBV10-3 | . | TRBJ2-7 | .
CASSLEGPSRLGSSYEQYF | TGTGCCAGCAGCTTAGAGGGACCTTCCCGGTTGGGGAGCTCCTACGAGCAGTACTTC | TRBV7-2 | . | TRBJ2-7 | .
CASSLIQSNQPQHF | TGTGCCAGCTCACTAATCCAGAGCAATCAGCCCCAGCATTTT | TRBV18 | . | TRBJ1-5 | few
CASSLALADLGDTQYF | TGTGCCAGCAGCTTAGCGCTAGCGGACCTGGGGGATACGCAGTATTTT | TRBV7-9 | TRBD2 | TRBJ2-3 | .
CASSTRQGARTEAFF | TGCGCCAGCAGCACCCGACAGGGGGCGCGGACTGAAGCTTTCTTT | TRBV5-1 | TRBD1 | TRBJ1-1 | .
CASSEGGGRMADTQYF | TGTGCCAGCAGTGAAGGAGGCGGGAGGATGGCAGATACGCAGTATTTT | TRBV6-1 | TRBD2 | TRBJ2-3 | .
CASTTLRGTEAFF | TGTGCCAGCACCACCTTGAGGGGCACTGAAGCTTTCTTT | TRBV6-4 | . | TRBJ1-1 | .
CASSLIAAGELFF | TGTGCCAGCAGCTTAATCGCCGCGGGGGAGCTGTTTTTT | TRBV11-2 | . | TRBJ2-2 | .
CASSWDRAGQPQHF | TGTGCCAGCAGCTGGGACAGGGCCGGGCAGCCCCAGCATTTT | TRBV7-9 | TRBD1 | TRBJ1-5 | many
CASSVALAAGGLGHNEQFF | TGTGCCAGCAGCGTAGCCCTGGCAGCGGGAGGGTTGGGCCACAATGAGCAGTTCTTC | TRBV9 | TRBD2 | TRBJ2-1 | .
CASSPLSKNTEAFF | TGTGCCAGCTCACCTCTCAGCAAGAACACTGAAGCTTTCTTT | TRBV18 | . | TRBJ1-1 | .
CASSQDRTGTVRTQYF | TGCGCCAGCAGCCAAGATCGCACGGGTACGGTTCGGACCCAGTACTTC | TRBV4-1 | . | TRBJ2-5 | .
CASSPTGGANTGELFF | TGTGCCAGCAGCCCGACCGGTGGGGCGAACACCGGGGAGCTGTTTTTT | TRBV7-9 | . | TRBJ2-2 | few
CASSLGRGGTEAFF | TGCGCCAGCAGCTTGGGTCGGGGAGGCACTGAAGCTTTCTTT | TRBV5-1 | . | TRBJ1-1 | .
CASSQTGRYQETQYF | TGTGCCAGCAGCCAAACGGGACGGTACCAAGAGACCCAGTACTTC | TRBV7-8 | . | TRBJ2-5 | .
CASRSLGTNNEQFF | TGTGCCAGCAGATCCCTTGGGACTAACAATGAGCAGTTCTTC | TRBV6-5 | TRBD2 | TRBJ2-1 | few
CASSSVRSKSEHTEAFF | TGTGCCAGCAGTAGTGTCAGAAGTAAGTCGGAGCACACTGAAGCTTTCTTT | TRBV28 | . | TRBJ1-1 | .